This section outlines one T cell receptor (beta chain) sequence together with its context. Antigen specificity is unknown. The sample contains more than one DNA sequence encoding this CDR3. The data were produced by immunoSEQ multiplex PCR, yet TCRdb's version contains in-frame clones alone and is incomplete. The sample records 2 million to 2.5 million clones, approximately 96% being singletons. These data belong to a study of shared clonotypes between healthy human individuals. On the study more broadly: The plates for each donor numbered three CD4 naive, three CD4 memory, two CD8 naive and one CD8 memory. Points from the study as a whole: Only blood underwent sampling, and tissue repertoires likely differ. Measured sharing among donors was expected to vary with sequencing depth.

V was clipped by 7 bases and J by 0 bases, with 7 bases between them. The germline CDR1 and CDR2 sequences are SNHLY and FYNNEI. The CDR3 runs to 14 residues. The source material was naive CD4+ T cells sorted from blood. The subset denotes: CD45RA+ positively selected. The clonotype was recovered from a young man in good health. The rearrangement joins TRBV2 to TRBJ2-6, with D unclear. This CDR3 is CASKKSSGANVLTF. The CDR3 nucleotides are TGTGCCAGCAAAAAATCCTCTGGGGCCAACGTCCTGACTTTC.